Only a few counts were recorded for the clone carrying this T cell receptor beta chain. Its antigen remains unidentified. V shed 4 bases, J shed 8 bases, and the junction held 14 bases outside the gene matches. The CDR3 is made up of 16 amino acids. This table comes from immunoSEQ multiplex PCR, and its TCRdb copy is limited to in-frame clones, with some not included. Among more than 100,000 clones, approximately 80% were seen once, and the ten largest hold about 12%. Before vaccination, two weeks after the third vaccination, and at progression, PBMC were collected. These data belong to a study of glioma-infiltrating T cells after dendritic cell vaccination. Study-level results: Only a small number of patients had complete blood and tumor samples.

The sample here was blood, taken before dendritic cell vaccination. The chain couples TRBV5-3 to TRBJ1-1; 10 bases are a match to TRBD1. TRBV5-3 is an open reading frame whose function is uncertain. This TCR came from a human donor with glioblastoma. CDR3: CARSRAGRDRGPEAFF. As DNA, the CDR3 is TGTGCCAGAAGCCGCGCGGGACGGGACAGGGGACCAGAAGCTTTCTTT.